This T cell receptor (beta chain) was captured by sequencing in a study of Ad26.COV2.S vaccination and SARS-CoV-2 variants listed by TCRdb under 2021. About the full investigation: Vaccine-arm donors were drawn from COV1001, a multicentre, randomized, double-blind, placebo-controlled phase I-IIa trial of Ad26.COV2.S in healthy adults. Ad26.COV2.S was administered intramuscularly at a dose of 5x10^10 or 1x10^11 viral particles, either as one shot or as two shots given 56 days apart. TCRbeta repertoire sequencing was used to assess the specificity and breadth of SARS-CoV-2-reactive T cell receptors after Ad26.COV2.S vaccination. The TCR-sequenced set comprised around 30 samples: some 20 Ad26.COV2.S vaccine recipients, 5 placebo recipients and 8 SARS-CoV-2 convalescent individuals. Trial participants were randomized into five groups of five, in which low-dose or high-dose Ad26.COV2.S was given once or twice, or placebo was given on both occasions. Investigators remained blinded to trial group allocation during experiments and outcome assessment.

Its CDR3 holds 14 amino acids, cysteine through phenylalanine. Kept here is only the CDR3 DNA, which spans 42 bases and is read in frame from base 1. V is clipped by 3 bases and J by 5 bases, and the sequence between their germline boundaries is 16 bases long. Based on the germline V gene, the CDR1 and CDR2 sequences are SQVTM and ANQGSEA. In the case of this clone: No cognate antigen has been identified for it. No much larger clone is present one base from it, and per-base qualities are unavailable.

What the study reported, not specific to this receptor: Vaccine and placebo recipients had comparable non-spike TCR breadth, which fits with the vaccine containing only spike. According to the authors, total T cell responses may have been underestimated by the TCR breadth and depth analyses. Comparing responses between vaccine doses or regimens was not something the study was powered to do. After vaccination, spike-specific CD8+ and CD4+ T cell responses were reported to show substantial breadth. Compared with placebo recipients, Ad26.COV2.S recipients showed higher spike-specific TCR breadth (P = 0.0014).

TCRbeta CDR3 regions were sequenced with the immunoSEQ Assay. After extraction, genomic DNA underwent amplification by bias-controlled multiplex PCR, followed by high-throughput sequencing. The authors' pipeline ran thus. Collapsing and filtering of sequences were performed to quantify the absolute abundance of each unique TCRbeta CDR3 region. T cell fraction was estimated by normalizing TCRbeta template counts to usable DNA, with usable DNA measured through amplification of reference genes found in all nucleated cells. Repertoire TCRs were annotated as SARS-CoV-2-specific by exact matching of V gene, CDR3 amino acid sequence and J gene to a known reactive TCR set. The reference SARS-CoV-2 TCR set came from MIRA and was filtered for enrichment in COVID-19-positive ImmuneCODE repertoires, removing public or cross-reactive TCRs. Using the MIRA antigens, annotated TCRs were further analysed by specific ORF or by position within an ORF. Breadth was defined as the number of annotated unique rearrangements divided by the total number of unique productive rearrangements, and depth was defined as the summed frequency of the annotated unique rearrangements. TCR breadth was compared between groups using two-sided Wilcoxon rank-sum tests. TCRdb limited this immuneACCESS table to in-frame rearrangements with V and J called. A share of clones is missing; checked studies link under half to unresolved V genes, and the rest is unexplained. V and J calls and clone size follow that table, whereas D and trimming were derived from the DNA. This sample is represented by around 300,000 clones; about nine tenths of them were singletons. The leading ten clones occupy around 6.4% of the sample.

The label giving this sample's treatment or condition can be read as: about 20 received Ad26.COV2.S at low or high dose, single or two shots; five or six received placebo; per-sample allocation not given. Repertoires of vaccine and placebo recipients were sequenced from samples collected on day 63 after the first injection. In Cohort 1b, more than 20 adults aged 18-55 years were enrolled at a single site in Boston, USA, between 29 July and 7 August 2020. Ad26.COV2.S consisted of a replication-incompetent adenovirus type 26 vector by which a prefusion-stabilized SARS-CoV-2 spike protein from the original Wuhan strain was expressed.

The specimen comprised peripheral blood, sampled in a trial of Ad26.COV2.S vaccine versus placebo. This chain is built from TRBV29-1 and TRBJ1-1; the D gene remains uncertain. The source is a person between 18 and 65 years old who received the Ad26.COV2.S COVID-19 vaccine or a placebo. This receptor carries the CDR3 CSVEARKGNTEAFF. DNA sequence: TGCAGCGTTGAGGCCCGGAAGGGAAATACTGAAGCTTTCTTT.